This T cell receptor (beta chain) emerged from a study of cytomegalovirus exposure and HLA in healthy donors. The wider study: Among the roughly 400 genotyped donors, 70% to 90% were placed in the Caucasian-associated ancestry cluster.

Use of 60 Vbeta and 13 Jbeta primers characterized the PCR. In the original workflow: The count from a later analysis was 65 million to 90 million unique TCR beta chains, some 10 million of them shared. Only in-frame clones appear in the TCRdb table, and some are missing; sequencing was by immunoSEQ multiplex PCR. For V, J and clone size, that table is used; D and trimming come from the DNA. The repertoire consists of roughly 99,000 clones, with 76% occurring once and the leading ten covering about 2%. In germline, CDR1 is LGHNA, CDR2 YNFKEQ. The trim removed 0 bases at V and 4 bases at J, leaving 6 bases unmatched. The CDR3 totals 16 residues. The table lists this clone with a count of one. The identical CDR3 is also encoded by other nucleotide sequences in the sample.

The chain recombines TRBV4-2 with TRBJ2-3; 8 bases line up with TRBD2. This receptor was obtained from a man younger than 35 in good health and CMV-seronegative. The sample consisted of PBMCs. Here the CDR3 reads CASSQEAAGGPDTQYF. CDR3 nucleotides: TGTGCCAGCAGCCAAGAGGCGGCGGGGGGTCCAGATACGCAGTATTTT.